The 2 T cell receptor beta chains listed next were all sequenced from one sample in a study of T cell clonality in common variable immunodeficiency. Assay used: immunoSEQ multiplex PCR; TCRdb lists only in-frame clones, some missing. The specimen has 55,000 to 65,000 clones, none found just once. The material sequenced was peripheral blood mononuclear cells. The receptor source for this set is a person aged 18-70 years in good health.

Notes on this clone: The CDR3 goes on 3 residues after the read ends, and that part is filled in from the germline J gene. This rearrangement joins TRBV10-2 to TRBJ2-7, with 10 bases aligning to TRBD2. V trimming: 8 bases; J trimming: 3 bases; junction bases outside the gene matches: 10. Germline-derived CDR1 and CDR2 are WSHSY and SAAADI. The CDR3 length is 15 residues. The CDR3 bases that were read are TGCGCCAGCGGGGGAGCGGGAGGGTCGATCTACGAG. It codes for CASGGAGGSIYE. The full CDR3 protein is CASGGAGGSIYEQYF.

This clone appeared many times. CDR3 region: CASSPGLAIGGEQFF. CDR3 DNA (partial): TGTGCCAGCAGCCCGGGACTAGCGATAGGGGGTGAG. The V and J genes are TRBV5-4 and TRBJ2-1; 10 nucleotides match TRBD2. The read is 3 residues too short to cover the CDR3 end, so that end is filled in from the germline J gene. V lost 4 bases to trimming and J lost 9 bases; unmatched junction nucleotides: 10. Germline values: CDR1 SGHNT, CDR2 YYREEE (reference sequence). This CDR3 contains 15 residues.